A single sample gave rise to the 28 T cell receptor beta chains below, sequenced in a study of T-cell reconstitution after alpha-beta-depleted transplantation in children. Preparation of the TCRbeta library involved a method that used unique molecular identifiers. TCRdb re-derived calls from the PCR reads in MiXCR, one entry per CDR3 protein. The sample carries some 500,000 distinct CDR3 sequences, 30% to 35% recorded once. Source: PBMCs from the stem cell graft donor, taken from the stem cell graft. These receptors all come from a human donor who donated a stem cell graft to a child with aplastic anemia.

This clonotype has just a few counts. This chain connects TRBV6-2 or TRBV6-3 to TRBJ1-5, with D perhaps matching TRBD1 (6 bases). The CDR3 loop spans 17 amino acids. In germline, CDR1 is MNHEY, CDR2 SVGEGT. Trimming took 4 bases from V and 2 from J, leaving 18 bases between them. The CDR3 nucleotides read TGTGCCAGCAGTTCAGGGAGGGGGGGCATGGGCAATCAGCCCCAGCATTTT. It specifies CASSSGRGGMGNQPQHF.

This clonotype was found once. The rearrangement uses TRBV28 and TRBJ1-6; no clear D. Germline V CDR1 and CDR2: MDHEN, SYDVKM. Trimming took off 3 bases at V and 9 bases at J, with 12 bases between the two ends. This CDR3 is 14 amino acids long. The CDR3 DNA sequence: TGTGCCAGCAGTTTTGGACGCCGGGGTTCACCCCTCCACTTT. It translates to CASSFGRRGSPLHF.

This clonotype was seen only a few times. The chain combines TRBV5-4 with TRBJ2-5; 8 bases match TRBD1. The CDR3 has 12 residues. After removal of 5 bases from V and 5 bases from J, the junction contained 2 bases not matched to a gene. Per germline, CDR1 SGHNT and CDR2 YYREEE (reference sequence). CDR3 coding DNA: TGTGCCAGCAGGACAGGGGAGGAGACCCAGTACTTC. Residues: CASRTGEETQYF. Full variable domain (remainder filled in from reference TRBV5-4 and TRBJ2-5): ETGVTQSPTHLIKTRGQQVTLRCSSQSGHNTVSWYQQALGQGPQFIFQYYREEENGRGNFPPRFSGLQFPNYSSELNVNALELDDSALYLCASRTGEETQYFGPGTRLLVL.

This clonotype was observed a handful of times. The genes are TRBV20-1 and TRBJ2-3, with D uncertain. This CDR3 is built from 10 residues. The germline gives CDR1 DFQATT, CDR2 SNEGSKA (reference sequence). V was trimmed by 1 base and J by 6 bases, leaving 2 bases between them. The CDR3 DNA is TGCAGTGCTAGAGGCGATACGCAGTATTTT. This gives the protein CSARGDTQYF.

This clonotype was counted between two and nine times. The chain uses TRBV6-1 and TRBJ2-1; D not certain. V was shortened by 7 bases and J by 4 bases, with 14 bases between the two germline ends. Germline lookup yields CDR1 MNHNS and CDR2 SASEGT. The CDR3 contains 14 residues. CDR3 amino acids: CASTSYAVYNEQFF. In DNA form, the CDR3 reads TGTGCCAGCACCTCCTACGCGGTATACAATGAGCAGTTCTTC.

This clonotype was seen more than once but under ten times. J is TRBJ1-2 and V is TRBV12-3 or TRBV12-4; TRBD1 is a possible D gene (5 bases). This CDR3 has 16 residues. Trimming removed 5 bases at V and 4 bases at J, with 20 bases between. The CDR3 DNA sequence: TGTGCCAGCAGTCCAAACCAGGGCCAAGGGGTCTATGGCTACACCTTC. It codes for CASSPNQGQGVYGYTF.

This clonotype has more than one count but fewer than ten. The rearrangement joins TRBV7-2 to TRBJ2-1; D is perhaps TRBD1 or TRBD2 (5 bases each). This CDR3 has 14 residues. Trimming stripped 5 bases from V and 13 bases from J, with 21 bases between. The germline V gene has CDR1 SGHTA and CDR2 FQGNSA. This CDR3 is CASSPSPGPLLQFF. The CDR3 nucleotides read TGTGCCAGCAGCCCCAGCCCGGGACCACTTTTACAGTTCTTC.

This clonotype was counted only a few times. The chain recombines TRBV7-2 with TRBJ2-3; tentatively, D is TRBD2 (6 bases). CDR3 size: 14 residues. Trimming cost V 6 bases and J 4 bases, with 14 bases left between them. The germline CDR1 and CDR2 sequences are SGHTA and FQGNSA. CDR3: CASRSEPGADTQYF. CDR3 nucleotide sequence: TGTGCCAGCAGATCCGAGCCGGGAGCAGATACGCAGTATTTT.

The rearrangement joins TRBV7-6 to TRBJ2-7, with a weak D call TRBD1 (5 bases). This CDR3 is 14 amino acids long. The V and J ends lost 4 bases and 7 bases respectively, with 17 bases between them. Germline CDR1 and CDR2: SGHVS and FNYEAQ. The CDR3 reads CASSSGGMGREQYF. CDR3 DNA: TGTGCCAGCAGCTCAGGCGGTATGGGGCGAGAGCAGTACTTC.

In its sample, this clonotype was seen a few times. The chain joins TRBV7-8 to TRBJ2-1; D is possibly TRBD2 (6 bases). Germline CDR1 SGHVS, CDR2 FQNEAQ. The CDR3 sequence is 16 residues long. Trimming took 4 bases from V and 7 from J, leaving 20 bases between them. The CDR3: CASSSTDGGIGNEQFF. In DNA, the CDR3 is TGTGCCAGCAGCTCGACCGACGGGGGTATAGGAAATGAGCAGTTCTTC.

The gene calls are TRBV28 and TRBJ2-1; 8 nucleotides line up with TRBD1. V gave up 6 bases and J gave up 7 bases; unmatched junction bases: 8. The CDR3 totals 14 residues. The V gene's germline CDR1 is MDHEN and CDR2 SYDVKM. The CDR3 here is CASSPQGGRNEQFF. The CDR3 bases are TGTGCCAGCAGCCCACAGGGGGGTCGGAATGAGCAGTTCTTC. The full variable domain, in which reference TRBV28 and TRBJ2-1 provide the parts outside the CDR3, is DVKVTQSSRYLVKRTGEKVFLECVQDMDHENMFWYRQDPGLGLRLIYFSYDVKMKEKGDIPEGYSVSREKKERFSLILESASTNQTSMYLCASSPQGGRNEQFFGPGTRLTVL.

The count of this clonotype is one. The chain joins TRBV11-2 to TRBJ2-6; 11 bases are a match to TRBD1. Germline trimming cut 4 bases from V and 2 bases from J; bases unmatched to any gene: 13. The germline V gene encodes CDR1 SGHAT and CDR2 FQNNGV. CDR3 size: 20 residues. This chain's CDR3 is CASSSRGWDRGGPGANVLTF. The CDR3 nucleotides read TGTGCCAGCAGCTCTCGAGGTTGGGACAGGGGGGGGCCTGGGGCCAACGTCCTGACTTTC.

The rearrangement uses TRBV20-1 and TRBJ2-7; 8 bases line up with TRBD1. Germline assignment: CDR1 DFQATT and CDR2 SNEGSKA (reference sequence). The CDR3 extends over 13 amino acids. The junction had 8 bases not matched to a gene; V was cut back by 3 bases and J by 7 bases. For the CDR3, the DNA is TGCAGTGCTAGTTCCAGGGGGCAGGGTGAGCAGTACTTC. This encodes CSASSRGQGEQYF.

The chain links TRBV12-3 or TRBV12-4 to TRBJ2-1, with unresolved D. This CDR3 comprises 14 residues. V lost 8 bases to trimming and J lost 7 bases, with 18 bases between them. The CDR3 is CASRWSDPPNEQFF. CDR3 DNA sequence: TGTGCCAGCCGGTGGTCCGACCCCCCGAATGAGCAGTTCTTC.

This clonotype came up a few times. This chain connects TRBV6-5 to TRBJ2-4, with 7 bases identical to TRBD2. Per germline, CDR1 MNHEY and CDR2 SVGAGI. The CDR3 extends over 15 amino acids. V was pared by 0 bases and J by 5 bases, with 4 bases of the junction left unmatched. The CDR3 DNA is TGTGCCAGCAGTTACTCGGGGGGGTCGGAAAACATTCAGTACTTC. Amino acids: CASSYSGGSENIQYF.

The rearrangement links TRBV9 to TRBJ2-5; TRBD1 aligns across 7 bases. With 2 bases clipped from V and 2 bases from J, the junction kept 3 bases outside the gene matches. The CDR3 spans 14 residues. Germline V gene data show CDR1 as SGDLS and CDR2 as YYNGEE. Here the CDR3 reads CASSVGRGQETQYF. The CDR3 coding sequence is TGTGCCAGCAGCGTCGGCAGGGGGCAAGAGACCCAGTACTTC.

The chain carries TRBV10-3 and TRBJ2-1; 9 bases match TRBD1. This CDR3 region has 16 residues. After removal of 6 bases from V and 7 bases from J, the junction contained 13 bases not matched to a gene. The V gene's germline CDR1 is ENHRY and CDR2 SYGVKD. In DNA, the CDR3 is TGTGCCATCAGGGGGATGCGACAGGGGGGAATGAATGAGCAGTTCTTC. Its protein product is CAIRGMRQGGMNEQFF.

The rearrangement joins TRBV30 to TRBJ2-7; TRBD1 or TRBD2 may be the D gene (6 bases each). This CDR3 is 15 amino acids long. V was shortened by 3 bases and J by 5 bases, with 20 bases between the two germline ends. CDR1 and CDR2 from the germline V gene are GTSNPN and SVGIG (reference sequence). As DNA, the CDR3 is TGTGCCTGGAGAAGGGGGGCAGGCCCCTTGGACGAGCAGTACTTC. It specifies CAWRRGAGPLDEQYF.

This clonotype was counted between two and nine times. The chain combines TRBV6-2 or TRBV6-3 with TRBJ2-1; 16 bases line up with TRBD2. Germline values: CDR1 MNHEY, CDR2 SVGEGT. The CDR3 runs 21 residues. Trimming at V came to 2 bases and at J to 7 bases, leaving 17 bases not matched to a gene. CDR3 DNA sequence: TGTGCCAGCAGTTACGGATATCCGGGACTAGCGGGAGGGGCCTCTGGGAATGAGCAGTTCTTC. It encodes CASSYGYPGLAGGASGNEQFF.

The rearrangement links TRBV18 to TRBJ2-1; D uncertain. This CDR3 region has 14 residues. V lost 3 bases to trimming and J lost 0 bases, with 6 bases between them. Germline values: CDR1 KGHSH, CDR2 LQKENI. The chain's CDR3 is CASSPVGSYNEQFF. The DNA for the CDR3 is TGTGCCAGCTCACCGGTTGGCTCCTACAATGAGCAGTTCTTC.

This clonotype was recorded a few times. The chain employs TRBV13 and TRBJ2-1; no clear D. Germline-derived CDR1 and CDR2 are PRHDT and FYEKMQ (reference sequence). CDR3 length equals 12 residues. With 5 bases removed from V and 4 bases from J, the gap between germline ends came to 6 bases. CDR3 sequence reads: CASSTQYNEQFF. In nucleotides, the CDR3 is TGTGCCAGCAGCACACAGTACAATGAGCAGTTCTTC.

The rearrangement uses TRBV28 and TRBJ2-1, with D perhaps TRBD2 (6 bases). Looked up from germline, CDR1 is MDHEN and CDR2 is SYDVKM. Trimming removed 9 bases at V and 0 bases at J, with 15 bases between. The CDR3 loop spans 15 amino acids. CDR3 sequence (DNA): TGTGCCAGTATCCATAGCGGATCCTCCTACAATGAGCAGTTCTTC. Its translation: CASIHSGSSYNEQFF.

This clonotype has ten or more counts. This sequence joins TRBV20-1 and TRBJ2-6; D is tentatively TRBD1 or TRBD2 (5 bases each). The CDR3 has 13 residues. In germline, CDR1 is DFQATT, CDR2 SNEGSKA (reference sequence). The germline V and J ends were trimmed by 7 bases and 2 bases, with 9 bases remaining between them. The CDR3 loop reads CSVGEPGANVLTF. The CDR3 coding sequence is TGCAGTGTGGGGGAACCTGGGGCCAACGTCCTGACTTTC.

The V and J genes are TRBV15 and TRBJ1-1; weak D call: TRBD1 (5 bases). Germline CDR1 is LNHNV and CDR2 is YYDKDF (reference sequence). CDR3 length: 15 residues. V shed 0 bases and J shed 11 bases, with 19 bases lying between them. In nucleotides, the CDR3 is TGTGCCACCAGCAGAGATCGTTCGGCCCGAGGGGAGGCTTTCTTT. Amino acid sequence: CATSRDRSARGEAFF.

The chain uses TRBV9 and TRBJ2-1; 12 nucleotides line up with TRBD2. The CDR3 has 13 amino acids. CDR1 SGDLS and CDR2 YYNGEE come from the germline V gene. V shed 1 base, J shed 14 bases, and the junction held 4 bases outside the gene matches. The CDR3 loop reads CASSVRLAGDKFF. The DNA for the CDR3 is TGTGCCAGCAGCGTACGACTAGCGGGAGATAAGTTCTTC.

This clonotype was recorded at least ten times. V gene TRBV7-2 combines with J gene TRBJ2-7, with D possibly matching TRBD2 (7 bases). CDR1 SGHTA and CDR2 FQGNSA come from the germline V gene. The CDR3 has 16 residues. Between the trimmed V and J ends, which lost 5 bases and 0 bases, there was a span of 17 bases. The CDR3 nucleotides are TGTGCCAGCAGCCGCGGGGGAGGGGGAAGCTCCTACGAGCAGTACGTC. Its translation: CASSRGGGGSSYEQYV.

J is TRBJ2-7 and V is TRBV5-6, with 10 bases aligning to TRBD1. CDR1 is SGHDT, CDR2 YYEEEE, per germline. This CDR3 is built from 18 residues. The ends lost 1 base at V and 3 bases at J; junction bases unmatched: 13. The chain's CDR3 is CASSLLRDRGLGSYEQYF. The CDR3 nucleotides read TGTGCCAGCAGCTTGCTCCGGGACAGGGGTTTAGGGAGCTACGAGCAGTACTTC. The full variable domain, its missing parts supplied by reference TRBV5-6 and TRBJ2-7, is DAGVTQSPTHLIKTRGQQVTLRCSPKSGHDTVSWYQQALGQGPQFIFQYYEEEERQRGNFPDRFSGHQFPNYSSELNVNALLLGDSALYLCASSLLRDRGLGSYEQYFGPGTRLTVT.

The rearrangement joins TRBV5-1 to TRBJ2-5; D is ambiguous. The CDR3 runs to 15 residues. Per germline, CDR1 SGHRS and CDR2 YFSETQ. The V gene lost 0 bases and the J gene lost 2 bases, with 11 bases spanning the gap. The CDR3 DNA is TGCGCCAGCAGCTTGGGGTCCCTAGTTCAAGAGACCCAGTACTTC. Residues: CASSLGSLVQETQYF. Based on the CDR3 plus reference TRBV5-1 and TRBJ2-5, the full variable domain is KAGVTQTPRYLIKTRGQQVTLSCSPISGHRSVSWYQQTPGQGLQFLFEYFSETQRNKGNFPGRFSGRQFSNSRSEMNVSTLELGDSALYLCASSLGSLVQETQYFGPGTRLLVL.